A selection of T cell receptor beta chains follows, all from one sample in a study of graft-versus-host responses after intestinal transplantation. Generated by immunoSEQ multiplex PCR, the TCRdb table keeps only in-frame clones and is missing some. The sample shows some 83,000 clones, 90% to 95% of them seen only once. These TCRs' antigens remain unknown. Material: unstimulated CD4+ T cells sorted from spleen or lymph node cells, obtained before intestinal transplant. All receptors come from a human donor who received an intestinal transplant. The conserved cysteine and the conserved F or W are not part of the CDR3 here.

v_call cdr3_aa
TRBV30 AWGSNRGTNTEAF
TRBV30 AWSVQPGIVDTQY
TRBV20-1 SAKTGEGYT
TRBV9 ASTRSVSPTNYGYT
TRBV7-2 ASSLSGGRNEQF
TRBV7-9 ASSLAFGQGTGNTEAF
TRBV7-2 ASSLSSISGAGGYGYT
TRBV6-1 ASRYYNEQF
TRBV11-2 ASSLRDRPEAF
TRBV7-2 ASSLAPHGGPNEQF
TRBV7-9 ASSHDRGPNEKLF
TRBV6-5 ASSYAAGDRSYEQY
TRBV5-1 ASSSITGGTGNTIY
TRBV9 ASSPIKGQGNTGELF
TRBV6-6 ASAIPGLYTDTQY
TRBV4-3 ASSPSRDRKGYGYT
TRBV27 ASRLEGVGPVNYGYT
TRBV7-9 ASSPPGDTLTGELF
TRBV5-1 ASSLDRGGNTEAF
TRBV5-1 ASTPQPAGMNGYT
TRBV9 ASSANRAASLNSPLH
TRBV6-5 ASRLGGAHEQY
TRBV19 ASSTRTGTNEKLF
TRBV15 ATSRVPSGDQPQH